These 9 T cell receptor beta chains share one sample of origin, sequenced in a study of blood T cell repertoires in COVID-19. TCRdb's copy holds only in-frame clones and misses some; the assay was immunoSEQ multiplex PCR. The repertoire holds a few hundred thousand clones, with about 88% as singletons. Sequencing input: PBMCs or T cells enriched from blood (not recorded which). Source of these receptors: a woman aged 55-69 years in a cohort exposed to, infected with or recovered from COVID-19 (not recorded which).

The rearrangement uses TRBV30 and TRBJ1-2; D possibly corresponds to TRBD1 (6 bases). CDR1 is GTSNPN and CDR2 is SVGIG in the germline V gene (reference sequence). The CDR3 runs 17 residues. V was pared by 0 bases and J by 0 bases, with 17 bases between. The CDR3 nucleotides read TGTGCCTGGAGTGTAAGGAGCAGGGGCTTGGCTAACTATGGCTACACCTTC. Translation: CAWSVRSRGLANYGYTF.

This chain links TRBV7-2 with TRBJ2-1; no clear D. This CDR3 region has 13 residues. Germline CDR1 reads SGHTA; CDR2 reads FQGNSA. V was shortened by 3 bases and J by 4 bases, with 7 bases between the two germline ends. The CDR3 spells CASSFARYNEQFF. The CDR3 nucleotides read TGTGCCAGCAGCTTCGCTAGATACAATGAGCAGTTCTTC. The variable domain in full, completed from reference TRBV7-2 and TRBJ2-1, reads GAGVSQSPSNKVTEKGKDVELRCDPISGHTALYWYRQSLGQGLEFLIYFQGNSAPDKSGLPSDRFSAERTGGSVSTLTIQRTQQEDSAVYLCASSFARYNEQFFGPGTRLTVL.

The rearrangement links TRBV5-4 to TRBJ2-7, with D perhaps TRBD1 (5 bases). This CDR3 is built from 12 residues. V was trimmed by 2 bases and J by 4 bases, leaving 7 bases between them. Germline lookup yields CDR1 SGHNT and CDR2 YYREEE (reference sequence). CDR3 region: CASSFWTYEQYF. In nucleotides, the CDR3 is TGTGCCAGCAGCTTTTGGACATACGAGCAGTACTTC. The full variable domain, rest sourced from reference TRBV5-4 and TRBJ2-7, is ETGVTQSPTHLIKTRGQQVTLRCSSQSGHNTVSWYQQALGQGPQFIFQYYREEENGRGNFPPRFSGLQFPNYSSELNVNALELDDSALYLCASSFWTYEQYFGPGTRLTVT.

The genes are TRBV24-1 and TRBJ1-1, with 8 bases that match TRBD1. This CDR3 contains 13 residues. The J segment lost 5 bases and the V segment lost 10 bases, leaving 8 bases of the junction unmatched. The germline gives CDR1 KGHDR, CDR2 SFDVKD. The CDR3 is CATSPGQDTEAFF. In nucleotides, the CDR3 is TGTGCCACATCACCGGGACAGGATACTGAAGCTTTCTTT.

The rearrangement links TRBV4-3 to TRBJ1-5; the D gene is possibly TRBD1 (5 bases). Germline V lookup: CDR1 LGHNA, CDR2 YSLEER. This CDR3 is 16 amino acids long. V was cut by 0 bases and J by 4 bases, with 13 bases left in between. The DNA for the CDR3 is TGCGCCAGCAGCCAAGATTCGAGCCGGGGGAATCAGCCCCAGCATTTT. Translated: CASSQDSSRGNQPQHF.

Details on this clone: Within the sample, other DNA sequences also encode this same CDR3. The rearrangement joins TRBV6-5 to TRBJ2-7, with 12 bases aligning to TRBD2. The ends lost 0 bases at V and 2 bases at J; junction bases unmatched: 2. Per germline, CDR1 MNHEY and CDR2 SVGAGI. This CDR3 has 16 residues. In DNA, the CDR3 is TGTGCCAGCAGTTACTCGGGACTAGCGGGCCCCTACGAGCAGTACTTC. It encodes CASSYSGLAGPYEQYF.

The chain links TRBV28 to TRBJ2-7, with D possibly matching TRBD1 (5 bases). Germline V gene lookup returns CDR1 MDHEN and CDR2 SYDVKM. V was clipped by 2 bases and J by 3 bases, with 23 bases between them. CDR3 length: 18 residues. The CDR3 DNA follows: TGTGCCAGCAGTTTAGGTCATAGGGGTCTCCGGTCCCTCTACGAGCAGTACTTC. Translating it yields CASSLGHRGLRSLYEQYF.

The chain joins TRBV6-1 to TRBJ1-2; D is possibly TRBD1 (6 bases). Germline lookup yields CDR1 MNHNS and CDR2 SASEGT. This CDR3 contains 18 residues. V was shortened by 2 bases and J by 2 bases, with 21 bases between the two germline ends. CDR3 bases: TGTGCCAGCAGTGAACGGGTACAGGGAAGGATATCGAACTATGGCTACACCTTC. This gives the protein CASSERVQGRISNYGYTF.

CDR3 amino acids: CASSQDSQPDYYEQYF. The CDR3 DNA reads TGCGCCAGCAGCCAAGATTCCCAGCCGGACTACTACGAGCAGTACTTC. V gene TRBV4-1 combines with J gene TRBJ2-7; the D gene is possibly TRBD2 (6 bases). From germline, CDR1 is MGHRA and CDR2 YSYEKL. Trimming took 0 bases from V and 3 from J, leaving 15 bases between them. This CDR3 is built from 16 residues.